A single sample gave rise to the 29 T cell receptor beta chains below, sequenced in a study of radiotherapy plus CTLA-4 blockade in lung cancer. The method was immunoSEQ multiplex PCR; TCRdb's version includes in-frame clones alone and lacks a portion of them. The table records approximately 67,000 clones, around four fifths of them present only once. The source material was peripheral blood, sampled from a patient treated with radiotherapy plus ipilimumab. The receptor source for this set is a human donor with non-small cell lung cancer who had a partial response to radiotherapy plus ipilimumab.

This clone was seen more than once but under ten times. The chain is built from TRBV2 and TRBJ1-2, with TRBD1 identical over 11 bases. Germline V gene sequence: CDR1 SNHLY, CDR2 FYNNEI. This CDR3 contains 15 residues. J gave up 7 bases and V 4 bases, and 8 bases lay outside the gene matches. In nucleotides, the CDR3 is TGTGCCAGCAGTGTTTCCGGGACAGGGGGATCTGGCTACACCTTC. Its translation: CASSVSGTGGSGYTF.

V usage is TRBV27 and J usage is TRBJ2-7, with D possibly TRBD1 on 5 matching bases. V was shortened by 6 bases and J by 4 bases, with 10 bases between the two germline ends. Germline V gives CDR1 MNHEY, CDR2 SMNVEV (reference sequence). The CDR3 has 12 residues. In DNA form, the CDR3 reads TGTGCCAGCAGCGCGAAGGGGTACGAGCAGTACTTC. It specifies CASSAKGYEQYF.

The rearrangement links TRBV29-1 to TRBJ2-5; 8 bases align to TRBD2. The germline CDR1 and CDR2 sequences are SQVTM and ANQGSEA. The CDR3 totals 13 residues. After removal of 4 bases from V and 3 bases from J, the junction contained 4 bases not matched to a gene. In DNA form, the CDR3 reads TGCAGCGTTGCGGGAGGGCCGAAAGAGACCCAGTACTTC. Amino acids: CSVAGGPKETQYF.

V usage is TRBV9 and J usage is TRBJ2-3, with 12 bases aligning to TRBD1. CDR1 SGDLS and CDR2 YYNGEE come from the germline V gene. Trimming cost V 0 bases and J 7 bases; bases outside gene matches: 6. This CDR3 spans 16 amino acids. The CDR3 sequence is CASSVGLGQGANTQYF. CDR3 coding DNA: TGTGCCAGCAGCGTAGGTCTGGGACAGGGGGCGAATACGCAGTATTTT.

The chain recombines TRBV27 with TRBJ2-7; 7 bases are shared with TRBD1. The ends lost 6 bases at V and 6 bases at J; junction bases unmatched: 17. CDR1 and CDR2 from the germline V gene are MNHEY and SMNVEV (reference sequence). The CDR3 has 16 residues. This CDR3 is CASSPNLGTARLEQYF. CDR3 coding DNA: TGTGCCAGCAGCCCGAACCTAGGGACAGCAAGGCTCGAGCAGTACTTC.

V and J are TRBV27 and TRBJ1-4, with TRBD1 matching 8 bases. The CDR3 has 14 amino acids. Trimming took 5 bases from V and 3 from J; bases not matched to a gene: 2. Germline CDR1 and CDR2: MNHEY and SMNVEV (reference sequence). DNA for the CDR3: TGTGCCAGCAGTCTACAGGGGGCTAATGAAAAACTGTTTTTT. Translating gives CASSLQGANEKLFF.

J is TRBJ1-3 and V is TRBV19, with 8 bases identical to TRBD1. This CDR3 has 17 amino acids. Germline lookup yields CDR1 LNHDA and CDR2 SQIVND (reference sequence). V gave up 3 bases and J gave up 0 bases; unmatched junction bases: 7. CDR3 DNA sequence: TGTGCCAGTAGTATCGGGCAGGGGGCCAGCTCTGGAAACACCATATATTTT. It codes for CASSIGQGASSGNTIYF.

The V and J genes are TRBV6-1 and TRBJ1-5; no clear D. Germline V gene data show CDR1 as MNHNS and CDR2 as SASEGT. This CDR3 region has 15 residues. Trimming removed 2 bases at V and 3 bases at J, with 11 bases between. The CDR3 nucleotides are TGTGCCAGCAGTGAATTTGGGCCTAACAATCAGCCCCAGCATTTT. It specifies CASSEFGPNNQPQHF.

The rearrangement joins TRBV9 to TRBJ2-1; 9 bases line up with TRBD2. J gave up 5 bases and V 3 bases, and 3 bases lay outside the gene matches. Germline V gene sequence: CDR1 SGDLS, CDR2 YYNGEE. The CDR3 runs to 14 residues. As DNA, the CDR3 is TGTGCCAGCAGCGAGACTAGCGGAGACAATGAGCAGTTCTTC. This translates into CASSETSGDNEQFF.

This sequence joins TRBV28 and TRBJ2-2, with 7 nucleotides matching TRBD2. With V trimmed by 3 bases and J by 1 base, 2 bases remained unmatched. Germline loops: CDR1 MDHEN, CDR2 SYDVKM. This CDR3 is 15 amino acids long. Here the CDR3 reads CASSLASGNTGELFF. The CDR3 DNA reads TGTGCCAGCAGTTTGGCTAGCGGGAACACCGGGGAGCTGTTTTTT.

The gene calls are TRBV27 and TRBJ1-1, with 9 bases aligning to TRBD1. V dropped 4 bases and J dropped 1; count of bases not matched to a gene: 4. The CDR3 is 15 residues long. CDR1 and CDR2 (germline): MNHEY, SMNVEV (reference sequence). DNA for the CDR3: TGTGCCAGCAGTTCTTGGACAGGGGAGAACACTGAAGCTTTCTTT. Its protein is CASSSWTGENTEAFF.

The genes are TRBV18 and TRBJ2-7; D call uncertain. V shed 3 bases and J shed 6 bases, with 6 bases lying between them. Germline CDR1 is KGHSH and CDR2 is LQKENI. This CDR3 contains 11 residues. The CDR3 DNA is TGTGCCAGCTCACCCGCGGCCGAGCAGTACTTC. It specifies CASSPAAEQYF.

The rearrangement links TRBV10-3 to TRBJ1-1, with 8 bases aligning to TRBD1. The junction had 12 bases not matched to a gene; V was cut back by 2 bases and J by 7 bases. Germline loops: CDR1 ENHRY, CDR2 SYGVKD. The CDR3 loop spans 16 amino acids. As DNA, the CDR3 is TGTGCCATCAGTGAGAGCTATAGGGGACAGGCTTTTGAAGCTTTCTTT. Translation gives CAISESYRGQAFEAFF.

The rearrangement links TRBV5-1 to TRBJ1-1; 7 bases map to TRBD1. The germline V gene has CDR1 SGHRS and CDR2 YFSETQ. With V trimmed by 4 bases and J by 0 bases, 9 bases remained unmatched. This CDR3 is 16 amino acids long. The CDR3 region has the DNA TGCGCCAGCAGCAAAGGGACAGATTATATGAACACTGAAGCTTTCTTT. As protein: CASSKGTDYMNTEAFF.

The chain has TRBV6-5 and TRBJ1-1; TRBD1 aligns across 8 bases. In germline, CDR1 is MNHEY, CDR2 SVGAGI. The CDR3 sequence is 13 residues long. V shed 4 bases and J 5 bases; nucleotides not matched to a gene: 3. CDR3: CASSFTGGTEAFF. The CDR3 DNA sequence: TGTGCCAGCAGTTTTACAGGGGGTACTGAAGCTTTCTTT.

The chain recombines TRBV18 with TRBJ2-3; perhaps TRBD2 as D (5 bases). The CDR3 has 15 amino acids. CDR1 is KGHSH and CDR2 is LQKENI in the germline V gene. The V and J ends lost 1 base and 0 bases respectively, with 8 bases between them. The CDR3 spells CASSPQGRSTDTQYF. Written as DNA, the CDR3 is TGTGCCAGCTCACCACAAGGGAGAAGCACAGATACGCAGTATTTT.

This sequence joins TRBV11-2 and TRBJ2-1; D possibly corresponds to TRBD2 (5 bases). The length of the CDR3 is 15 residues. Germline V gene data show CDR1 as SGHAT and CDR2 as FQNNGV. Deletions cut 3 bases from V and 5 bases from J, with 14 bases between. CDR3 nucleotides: TGTGCCAGCAGCTTCACCCCGGGATCAAACAATGAGCAGTTCTTC. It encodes CASSFTPGSNNEQFF.

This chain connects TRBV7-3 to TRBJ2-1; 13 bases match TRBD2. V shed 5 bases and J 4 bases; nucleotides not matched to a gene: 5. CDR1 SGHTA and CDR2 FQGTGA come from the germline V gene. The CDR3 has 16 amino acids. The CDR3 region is CASSLLGLAGYNEQFF. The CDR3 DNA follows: TGTGCCAGCAGCCTCCTGGGACTAGCGGGGTACAATGAGCAGTTCTTC.

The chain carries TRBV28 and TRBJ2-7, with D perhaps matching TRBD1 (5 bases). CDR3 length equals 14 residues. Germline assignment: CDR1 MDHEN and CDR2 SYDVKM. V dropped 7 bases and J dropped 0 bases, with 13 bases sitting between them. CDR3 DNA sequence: TGTGCCAGCATTAGGACATCTAGCTCCTACGAGCAGTACTTC. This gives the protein CASIRTSSSYEQYF.

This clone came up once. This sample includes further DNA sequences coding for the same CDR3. CDR3 loop: CASSIGGNSYNEQFF. DNA of the CDR3: TGTGCCAGTAGTATAGGCGGGAATTCCTACAATGAGCAGTTCTTC. The gene calls are TRBV19 and TRBJ2-1; D may be TRBD2 (6 bases). V lost 1 base and J lost 1, with 8 bases in between. Germline CDR1 is LNHDA and CDR2 is SQIVND (reference sequence). This CDR3 is built from 15 residues.

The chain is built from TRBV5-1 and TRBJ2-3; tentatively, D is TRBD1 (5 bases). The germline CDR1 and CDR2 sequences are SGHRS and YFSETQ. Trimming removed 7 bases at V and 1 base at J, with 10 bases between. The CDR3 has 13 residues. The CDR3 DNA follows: TGCGCCAGCCGGATAGGGGGCACAGATACGCAGTATTTT. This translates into CASRIGGTDTQYF.

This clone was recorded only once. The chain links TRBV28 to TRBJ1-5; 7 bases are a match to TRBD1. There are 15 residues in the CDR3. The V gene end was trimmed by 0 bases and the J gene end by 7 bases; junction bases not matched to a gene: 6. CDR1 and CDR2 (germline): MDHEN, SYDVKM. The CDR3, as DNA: TGTGCCAGCAGTTTATGGAGTGAAGGGGGCCAGCCCCAGCATTTT. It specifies CASSLWSEGGQPQHF.

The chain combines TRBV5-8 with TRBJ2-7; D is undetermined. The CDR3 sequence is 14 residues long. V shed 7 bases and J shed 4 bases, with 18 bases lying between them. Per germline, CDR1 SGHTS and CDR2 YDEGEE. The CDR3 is CASGPYTVGYEQYF. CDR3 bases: TGTGCCAGCGGGCCCTATACGGTTGGGTACGAGCAGTACTTC.

The CDR3 loop is CASSFGRAHEQYF. The CDR3 DNA sequence: TGTGCCAGCAGTTTCGGCAGGGCCCACGAGCAGTACTTC. The rearrangement joins TRBV27 to TRBJ2-7, with a tentative D call TRBD1 (5 bases). V gave up 3 bases and J gave up 5 bases, with 11 bases separating them. The CDR3 totals 13 residues. The germline gives CDR1 MNHEY, CDR2 SMNVEV (reference sequence).

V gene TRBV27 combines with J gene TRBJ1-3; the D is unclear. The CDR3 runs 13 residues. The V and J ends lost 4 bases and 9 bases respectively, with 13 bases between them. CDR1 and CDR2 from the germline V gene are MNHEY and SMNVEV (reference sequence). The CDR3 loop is CASSSTAARTIYF. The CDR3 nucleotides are TGTGCCAGCAGTTCTACCGCCGCACGCACCATATATTTT.

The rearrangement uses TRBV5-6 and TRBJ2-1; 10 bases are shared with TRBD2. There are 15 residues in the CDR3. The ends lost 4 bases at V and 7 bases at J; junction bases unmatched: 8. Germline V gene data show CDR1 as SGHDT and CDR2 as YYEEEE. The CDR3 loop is CASSVSGRAGNEQFF. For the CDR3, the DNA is TGTGCCAGCAGCGTAAGCGGGAGGGCCGGTAATGAGCAGTTCTTC.

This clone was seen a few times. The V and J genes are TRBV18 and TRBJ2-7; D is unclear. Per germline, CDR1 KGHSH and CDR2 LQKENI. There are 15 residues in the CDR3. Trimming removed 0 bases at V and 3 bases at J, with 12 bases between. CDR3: CASSPPAQPSYEQYF. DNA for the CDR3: TGTGCCAGCTCACCACCCGCACAGCCGAGCTACGAGCAGTACTTC.

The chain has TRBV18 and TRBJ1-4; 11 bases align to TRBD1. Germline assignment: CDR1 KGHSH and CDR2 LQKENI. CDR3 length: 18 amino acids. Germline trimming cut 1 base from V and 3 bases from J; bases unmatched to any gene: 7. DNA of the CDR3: TGTGCCAGCTCACCACAAGTCCCGGGACAGGGGGCTAATGAAAAACTGTTTTTT. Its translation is CASSPQVPGQGANEKLFF.

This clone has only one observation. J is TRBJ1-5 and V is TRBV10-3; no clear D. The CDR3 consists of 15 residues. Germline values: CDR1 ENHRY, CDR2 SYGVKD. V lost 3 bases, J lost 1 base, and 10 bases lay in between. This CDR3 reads CAISDAGGSNQPQHF. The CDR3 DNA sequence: TGTGCCATCAGTGACGCTGGAGGCAGCAATCAGCCCCAGCATTTT.